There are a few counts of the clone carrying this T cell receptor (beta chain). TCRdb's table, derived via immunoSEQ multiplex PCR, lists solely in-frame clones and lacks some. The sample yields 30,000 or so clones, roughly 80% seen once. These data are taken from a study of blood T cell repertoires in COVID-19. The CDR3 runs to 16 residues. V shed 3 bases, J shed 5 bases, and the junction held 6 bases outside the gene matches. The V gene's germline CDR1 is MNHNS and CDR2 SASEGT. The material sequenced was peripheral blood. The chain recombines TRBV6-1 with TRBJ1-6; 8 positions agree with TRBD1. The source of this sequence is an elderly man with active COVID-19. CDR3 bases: TGTGCCAGCAGTGAGGTCAGGGGGCGGGATAATTCACCCCTCCACTTT. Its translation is CASSEVRGRDNSPLHF.